This T cell receptor (beta chain) comes out of a study of human T cells and chemical hapten exposure. This clonotype was counted at least ten times. CDR1 is MNHEY, CDR2 SMNVEV, per germline (reference sequence). The CDR3 is 12 amino acids. V lost 10 bases and J lost 4, with 10 bases in between. Time point described: healthy volunteer bleed at 2 weeks. Total RNA came from unfractionated whole blood. TCRdb reprocessed the RACE reads with MiXCR, giving one entry per CDR3 protein. The sample contains 35,000 to 50,000 distinct CDR3 sequences, approximately 4.5% of which appear only once. The sample taken for sequencing was whole blood. The genes are TRBV27 and TRBJ2-2, with no clear D. The TCR originated in a female donor in good health. Some clones in this sample may be carry-over from other donors' samples. The CDR3 nucleotides are TGTGCCAACCACCTGGGCACCGGGGAGCTGTTTTTT. It specifies CANHLGTGELFF.